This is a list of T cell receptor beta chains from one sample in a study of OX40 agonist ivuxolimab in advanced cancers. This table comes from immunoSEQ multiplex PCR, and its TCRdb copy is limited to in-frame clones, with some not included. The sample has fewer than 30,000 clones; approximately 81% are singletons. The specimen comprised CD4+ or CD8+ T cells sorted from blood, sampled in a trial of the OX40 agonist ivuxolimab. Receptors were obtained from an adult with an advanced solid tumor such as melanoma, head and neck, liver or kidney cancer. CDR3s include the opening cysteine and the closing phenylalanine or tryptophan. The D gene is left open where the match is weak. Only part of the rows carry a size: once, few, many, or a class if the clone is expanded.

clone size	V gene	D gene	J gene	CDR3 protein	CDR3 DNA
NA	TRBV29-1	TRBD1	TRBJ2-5	CSATTGTDILTQYF	TGCAGCGCTACCACCGGGACAGACATTCTTACCCAGTACTTC
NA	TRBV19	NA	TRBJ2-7	CASSITRDIFYEQYF	TGTGCCAGTAGTATCACACGGGACATTTTCTACGAGCAGTACTTC
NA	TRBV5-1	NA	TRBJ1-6	CASSPVDPGWGSSSPLHF	TGCGCCAGCAGCCCGGTCGATCCGGGGTGGGGGAGTAGTTCACCCCTCCACTTT
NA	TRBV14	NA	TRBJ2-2	CASSQVPGTTGELFF	TGTGCCAGCAGCCAAGTACCAGGGACCACCGGGGAGCTGTTTTTT
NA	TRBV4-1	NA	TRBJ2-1	CASRPGGGANEQFF	TGCGCCAGCAGGCCAGGGGGGGGTGCCAATGAGCAGTTCTTC
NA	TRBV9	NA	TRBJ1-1	CASSKSLNTEAFF	TGTGCCAGCAGTAAATCTTTGAACACTGAAGCTTTCTTT
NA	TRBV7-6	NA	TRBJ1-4	CASSLAWGINEKLFF	TGTGCCAGCAGCTTAGCGTGGGGAATTAATGAAAAACTGTTTTTT
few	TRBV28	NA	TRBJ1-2	CASSLVVEGVYGYTF	TGTGCCAGCAGTTTAGTGGTGGAGGGTGTCTATGGCTACACCTTC
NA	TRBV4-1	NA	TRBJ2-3	CASSQEIGRSTDTQYF	TGCGCCAGCAGCCAAGAGATCGGCAGGTCCACAGATACGCAGTATTTT
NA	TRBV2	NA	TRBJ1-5	CASSEAPPRGQPQHF	TGTGCCAGCAGTGAAGCCCCCCCACGGGGTCAGCCCCAGCATTTT
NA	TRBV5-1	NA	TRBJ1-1	CASSLGTMNTEAFF	TGCGCCAGCAGCTTGGGTACAATGAACACTGAAGCTTTCTTT
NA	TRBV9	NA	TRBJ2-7	CASSVKIQGGEQYF	TGTGCCAGCAGCGTAAAAATCCAAGGGGGCGAGCAGTACTTC
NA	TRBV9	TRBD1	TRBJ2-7	CASSPRDRGSYEQYF	TGTGCCAGCAGCCCCCGGGACAGGGGATCCTACGAGCAGTACTTC
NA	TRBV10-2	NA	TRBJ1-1	CASSQGYTEAFF	TGCGCCAGCTCCCAAGGCTACACTGAAGCTTTCTTT
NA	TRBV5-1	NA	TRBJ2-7	CASSRAAADYEQYF	TGCGCCAGCAGCCGGGCCGCGGCAGACTACGAGCAGTACTTC
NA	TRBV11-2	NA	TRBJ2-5	CASSLVYQETQYF	TGTGCCAGCAGCTTAGTTTACCAAGAGACCCAGTACTTC
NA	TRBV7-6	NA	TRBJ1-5	CASSLEAGSNQPQHF	TGTGCCAGCAGCTTAGAGGCGGGGAGCAATCAGCCCCAGCATTTT
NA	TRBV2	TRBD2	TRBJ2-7	CASSITSGVLHEQYF	TGTGCCAGCAGTATTACTAGCGGGGTCCTTCACGAGCAGTACTTC
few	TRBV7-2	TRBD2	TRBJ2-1	CATRRPGLAGGNEQFF	TGTGCCACGCGAAGGCCGGGACTAGCGGGAGGGAATGAGCAGTTCTTC
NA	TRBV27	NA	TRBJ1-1	CASRSGGRNTEAFF	TGTGCCAGCAGGTCTGGGGGGCGGAACACTGAAGCTTTCTTT
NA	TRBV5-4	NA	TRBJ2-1	CASSDPERDEQFF	TGTGCCAGCAGCGACCCGGAAAGGGATGAGCAGTTCTTC
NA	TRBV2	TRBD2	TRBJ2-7	CASSESGGAVYEQYF	TGTGCCAGCAGTGAAAGCGGGGGGGCCGTCTACGAGCAGTACTTC
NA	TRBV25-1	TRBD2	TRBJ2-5	CASSPRGGQETQYF	TGTGCCAGCAGTCCCCGGGGGGGCCAAGAGACCCAGTACTTC
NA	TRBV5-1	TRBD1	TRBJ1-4	CASSLVGTATNEKLFF	TGCGCCAGCAGCTTGGTAGGGACAGCAACTAATGAAAAACTGTTTTTT
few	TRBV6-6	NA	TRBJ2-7	CASSPPGLGQYF	TGTGCCAGCAGCCCCCCAGGGTTGGGGCAGTACTTC
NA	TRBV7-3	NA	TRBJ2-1	CASSSLAQGNEQFF	TGTGCCAGCAGCTCCTTAGCACAGGGCAATGAGCAGTTCTTC
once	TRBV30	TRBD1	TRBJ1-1	CACSTDTRGNPTEAFF	TGTGCCTGTTCCACGGACACCAGGGGGAATCCGACTGAAGCTTTCTTT
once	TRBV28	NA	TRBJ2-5	CASSPYAGARETQYF	TGTGCCAGCAGTCCGTACGCAGGGGCGAGGGAGACCCAGTACTTC
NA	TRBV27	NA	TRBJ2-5	CASSLGRGREETQYF	TGTGCCAGCAGCCTGGGGAGGGGGCGTGAAGAGACCCAGTACTTC
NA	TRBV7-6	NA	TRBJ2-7	CASSLGGRESLYEQYF	TGTGCCAGCAGCTTAGGTGGAAGGGAGTCCCTCTACGAGCAGTACTTC
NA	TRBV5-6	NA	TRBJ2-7	CASSSVGSTYEQYF	TGTGCCAGCAGCTCCGTTGGCAGTACCTACGAGCAGTACTTC
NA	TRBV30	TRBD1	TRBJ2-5	CAWSADRGWETQYF	TGTGCCTGGAGTGCGGACAGGGGCTGGGAGACCCAGTACTTC
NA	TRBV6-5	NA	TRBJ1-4	CASSYSSTNEKLFF	TGTGCCAGCAGTTACTCATCGACTAATGAAAAACTGTTTTTT
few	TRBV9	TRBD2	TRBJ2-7	CASSAVAGAGEQYF	TGTGCCAGCAGCGCGGTAGCGGGGGCGGGAGAGCAGTACTTC
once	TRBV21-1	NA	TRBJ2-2	CASSKVDRDRVNTGELFF	TGTGCCAGCAGCAAAGTTGATCGGGACAGGGTCAACACCGGGGAGCTGTTTTTT
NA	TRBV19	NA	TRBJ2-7	CASSRGTNHGYEQYF	TGTGCCAGTAGTAGGGGGACCAACCACGGGTACGAGCAGTACTTC
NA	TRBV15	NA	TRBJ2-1	CATSTSSHNEQFF	TGTGCCACCAGCACCTCTAGCCACAATGAGCAGTTCTTC
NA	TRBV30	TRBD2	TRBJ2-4	CAWSSGTVSKNIQYF	TGTGCCTGGAGTAGCGGGACTGTTTCCAAAAACATTCAGTACTTC
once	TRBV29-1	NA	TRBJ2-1	CSVVDNEQFF	TGCAGCGTTGTCGACAATGAGCAGTTCTTC
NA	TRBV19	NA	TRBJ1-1	CASSITGDWSGTEAFF	TGTGCCAGTAGTATTACGGGGGATTGGAGCGGCACTGAAGCTTTCTTT
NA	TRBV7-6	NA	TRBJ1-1	CASSLSTSYTEAFF	TGTGCCAGCAGCCTAAGCACATCGTACACTGAAGCTTTCTTT
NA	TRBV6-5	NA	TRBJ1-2	CASSYAREDGYTF	TGTGCCAGCAGTTACGCCAGGGAGGATGGCTACACCTTC
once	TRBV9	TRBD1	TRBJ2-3	CASSENRGWADTQYF	TGTGCCAGCAGCGAAAACAGGGGGTGGGCAGATACGCAGTATTTT
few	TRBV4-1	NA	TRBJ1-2	CASSQGEDLYGYTF	TGCGCCAGCAGCCAAGGAGAGGACCTCTATGGCTACACCTTC
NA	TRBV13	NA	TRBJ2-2	CASSFNYPTFGELFF	TGTGCCAGCAGCTTTAATTATCCCACCTTCGGGGAGCTGTTTTTT
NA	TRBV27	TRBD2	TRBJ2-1	CASSPGTSVYNEQFF	TGTGCCAGCAGTCCCGGGACTAGCGTATACAATGAGCAGTTCTTC
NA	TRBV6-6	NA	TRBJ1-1	CASSPLARREAFF	TGTGCCAGCAGCCCCCTCGCCAGGCGTGAAGCTTTCTTT
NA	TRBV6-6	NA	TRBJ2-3	CASSYSIAGPTDTQYF	TGTGCCAGCAGTTACTCGATTGCGGGACCCACAGATACGCAGTATTTT
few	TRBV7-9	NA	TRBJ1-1	CASSAGPRWGSEAFF	TGTGCCAGCAGCGCTGGGCCCCGATGGGGGTCTGAAGCTTTCTTT
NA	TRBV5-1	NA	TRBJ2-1	CASSLASGTYNEQFF	TGCGCCAGCAGCTTGGCCAGCGGAACCTACAATGAGCAGTTCTTC
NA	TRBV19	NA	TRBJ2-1	CASSMVSGYNEQFF	TGTGCCAGTAGTATGGTTAGCGGTTACAATGAGCAGTTCTTC
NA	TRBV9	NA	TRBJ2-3	CASSSSGSVADTQYF	TGTGCCAGCAGCTCAAGTGGATCCGTTGCAGATACGCAGTATTTT
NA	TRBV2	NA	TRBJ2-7	CASSRGTSEQYF	TGTGCCAGCAGCCGCGGGACCTCCGAGCAGTACTTC
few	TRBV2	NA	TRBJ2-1	CASSGVQRVYNEQFF	TGTGCCAGCAGTGGGGTCCAGCGGGTGTACAATGAGCAGTTCTTC